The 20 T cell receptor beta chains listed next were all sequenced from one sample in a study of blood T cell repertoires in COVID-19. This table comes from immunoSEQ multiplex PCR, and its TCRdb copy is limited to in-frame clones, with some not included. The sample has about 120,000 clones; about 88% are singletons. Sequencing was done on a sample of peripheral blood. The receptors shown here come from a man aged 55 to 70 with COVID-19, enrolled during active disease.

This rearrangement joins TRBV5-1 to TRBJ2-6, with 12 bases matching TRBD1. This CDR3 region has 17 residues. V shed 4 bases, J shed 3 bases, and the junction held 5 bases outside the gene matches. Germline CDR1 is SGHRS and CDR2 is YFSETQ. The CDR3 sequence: CASSPGQGASGANVLTF. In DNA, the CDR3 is TGCGCCAGCAGCCCGGGACAGGGGGCGAGTGGGGCCAACGTCCTGACTTTC.

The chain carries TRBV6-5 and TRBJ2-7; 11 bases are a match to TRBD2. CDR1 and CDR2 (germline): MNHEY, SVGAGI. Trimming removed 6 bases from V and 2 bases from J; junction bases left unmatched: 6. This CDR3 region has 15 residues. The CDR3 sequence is CASRTTSGEPYEQYF. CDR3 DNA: TGTGCCAGCAGGACGACTAGCGGGGAACCCTACGAGCAGTACTTC.

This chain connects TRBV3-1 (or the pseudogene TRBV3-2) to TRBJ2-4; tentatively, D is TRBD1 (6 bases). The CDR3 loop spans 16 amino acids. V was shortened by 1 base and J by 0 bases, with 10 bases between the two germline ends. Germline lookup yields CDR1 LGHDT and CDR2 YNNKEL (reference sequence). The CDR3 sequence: CASSQVGQLAKNIQYF. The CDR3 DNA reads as TGTGCCAGCAGCCAAGTTGGACAGCTAGCCAAAAACATTCAGTACTTC.

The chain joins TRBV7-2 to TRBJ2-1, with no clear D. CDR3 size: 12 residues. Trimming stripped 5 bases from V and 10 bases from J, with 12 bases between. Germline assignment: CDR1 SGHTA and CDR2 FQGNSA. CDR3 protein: CASSPQRREQFF. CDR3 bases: TGTGCCAGCAGCCCCCAGCGAAGAGAGCAGTTCTTC.

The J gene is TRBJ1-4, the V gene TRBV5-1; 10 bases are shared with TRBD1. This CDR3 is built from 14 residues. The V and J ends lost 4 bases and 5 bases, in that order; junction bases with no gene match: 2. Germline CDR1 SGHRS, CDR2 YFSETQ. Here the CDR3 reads CASSMTGGNEKLFF. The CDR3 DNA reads TGCGCCAGCAGCATGACAGGGGGCAATGAAAAACTGTTTTTT.

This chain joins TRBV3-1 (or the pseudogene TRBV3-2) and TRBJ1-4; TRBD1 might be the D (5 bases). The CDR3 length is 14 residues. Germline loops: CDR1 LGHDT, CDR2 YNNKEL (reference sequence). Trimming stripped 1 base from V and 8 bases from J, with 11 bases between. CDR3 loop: CASSQGRGWEKLFF. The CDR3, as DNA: TGTGCCAGCAGCCAAGGAAGGGGATGGGAAAAACTGTTTTTT.

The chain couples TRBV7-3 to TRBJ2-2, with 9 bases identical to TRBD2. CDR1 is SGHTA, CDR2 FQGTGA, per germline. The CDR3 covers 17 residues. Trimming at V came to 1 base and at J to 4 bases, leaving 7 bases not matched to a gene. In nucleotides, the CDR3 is TGTGCCAGCAGCTTAAGTGCGGGAGGGCCCATCACCGGGGAGCTGTTTTTT. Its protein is CASSLSAGGPITGELFF.

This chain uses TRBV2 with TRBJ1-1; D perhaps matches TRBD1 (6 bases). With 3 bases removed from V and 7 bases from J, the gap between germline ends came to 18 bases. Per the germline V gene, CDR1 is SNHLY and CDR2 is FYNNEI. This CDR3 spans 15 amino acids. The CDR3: CASSEELTGLGEAFF. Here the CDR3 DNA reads TGTGCCAGCAGTGAGGAATTAACAGGGTTGGGTGAAGCTTTCTTT. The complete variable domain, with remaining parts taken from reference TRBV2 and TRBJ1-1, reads EPEVTQTPSHQVTQMGQEVILRCVPISNHLYFYWYRQILGQKVEFLVSFYNNEISEKSEIFDDQFSVERPDGSNFTLKIRSTKLEDSAMYFCASSEELTGLGEAFFGQGTRLTVV.

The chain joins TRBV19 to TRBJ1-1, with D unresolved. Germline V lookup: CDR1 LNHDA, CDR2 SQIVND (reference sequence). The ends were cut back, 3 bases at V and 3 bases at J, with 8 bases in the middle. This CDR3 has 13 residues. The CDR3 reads CASSMEGDTEAFF. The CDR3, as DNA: TGTGCCAGTAGTATGGAGGGAGACACTGAAGCTTTCTTT. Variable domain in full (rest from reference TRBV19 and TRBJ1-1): DGGITQSPKYLFRKEGQNVTLSCEQNLNHDAMYWYRQDPGQGLRLIYYSQIVNDFQKGDIAEGYSVSREKKESFPLTVTSAQKNPTAFYLCASSMEGDTEAFFGQGTRLTVV.

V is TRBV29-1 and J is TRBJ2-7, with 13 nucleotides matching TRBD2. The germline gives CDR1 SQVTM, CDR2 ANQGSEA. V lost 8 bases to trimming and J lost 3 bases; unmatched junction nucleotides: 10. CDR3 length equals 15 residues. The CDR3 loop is CSPPGLAGEGYEQYF. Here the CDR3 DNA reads TGCAGCCCACCCGGACTAGCGGGAGAAGGCTACGAGCAGTACTTC.

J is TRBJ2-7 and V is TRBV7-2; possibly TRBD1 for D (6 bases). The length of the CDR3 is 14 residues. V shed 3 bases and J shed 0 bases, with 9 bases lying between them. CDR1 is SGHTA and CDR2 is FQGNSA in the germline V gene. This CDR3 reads CASSFRGNSYEQYF. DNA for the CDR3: TGTGCCAGCAGCTTCAGGGGTAACTCCTACGAGCAGTACTTC.

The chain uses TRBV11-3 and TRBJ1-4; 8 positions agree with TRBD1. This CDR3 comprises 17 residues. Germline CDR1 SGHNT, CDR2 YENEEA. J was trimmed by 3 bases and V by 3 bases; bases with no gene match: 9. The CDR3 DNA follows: TGTGCCAGCAGCTTCTACAGGGGGAGGATGGCTAATGAAAAACTGTTTTTT. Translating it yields CASSFYRGRMANEKLFF.

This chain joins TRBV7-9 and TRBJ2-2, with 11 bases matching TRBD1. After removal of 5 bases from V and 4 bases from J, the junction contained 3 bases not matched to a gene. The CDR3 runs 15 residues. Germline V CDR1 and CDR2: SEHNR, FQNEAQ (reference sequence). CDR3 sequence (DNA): TGTGCCAGCAGCCCCGGGACAGGGGGCACCGGGGAGCTGTTTTTT. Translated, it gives CASSPGTGGTGELFF.

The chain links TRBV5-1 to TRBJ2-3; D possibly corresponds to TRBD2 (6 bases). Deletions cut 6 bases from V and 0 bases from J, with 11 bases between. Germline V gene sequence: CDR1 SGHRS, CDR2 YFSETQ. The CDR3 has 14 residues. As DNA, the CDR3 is TGCGCCAGCAAGGAGGGGCTAAGCACAGATACGCAGTATTTT. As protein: CASKEGLSTDTQYF.

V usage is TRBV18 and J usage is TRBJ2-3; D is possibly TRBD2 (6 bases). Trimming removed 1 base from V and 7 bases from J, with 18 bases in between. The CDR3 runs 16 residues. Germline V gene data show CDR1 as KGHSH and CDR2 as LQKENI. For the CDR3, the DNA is TGTGCCAGCTCACCACGGGGCGGGATCCAACAACATACGCAGTATTTT. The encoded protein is CASSPRGGIQQHTQYF.

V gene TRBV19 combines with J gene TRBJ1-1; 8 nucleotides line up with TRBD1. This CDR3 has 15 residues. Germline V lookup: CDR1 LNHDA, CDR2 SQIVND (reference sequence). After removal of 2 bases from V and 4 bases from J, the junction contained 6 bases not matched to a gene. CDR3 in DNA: TGTGCCAGTAGTATACAGGACAGGGTGGGCACTGAAGCTTTCTTT. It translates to CASSIQDRVGTEAFF. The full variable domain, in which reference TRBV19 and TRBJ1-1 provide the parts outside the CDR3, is DGGITQSPKYLFRKEGQNVTLSCEQNLNHDAMYWYRQDPGQGLRLIYYSQIVNDFQKGDIAEGYSVSREKKESFPLTVTSAQKNPTAFYLCASSIQDRVGTEAFFGQGTRLTVV.

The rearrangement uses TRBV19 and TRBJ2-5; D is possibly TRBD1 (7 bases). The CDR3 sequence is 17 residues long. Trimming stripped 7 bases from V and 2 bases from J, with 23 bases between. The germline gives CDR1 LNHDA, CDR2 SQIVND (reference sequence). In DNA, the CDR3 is TGTGCCAGTACCACTGGTGGAGGGACAGTGTTACAAGAGACCCAGTACTTC. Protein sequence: CASTTGGGTVLQETQYF.

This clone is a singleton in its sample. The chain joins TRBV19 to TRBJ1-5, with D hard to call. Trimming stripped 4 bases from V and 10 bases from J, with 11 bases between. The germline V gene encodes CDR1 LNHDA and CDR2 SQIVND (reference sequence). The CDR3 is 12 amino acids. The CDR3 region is CASSTIRGPQHF. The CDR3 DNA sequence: TGTGCCAGTAGTACCATCCGGGGACCCCAGCATTTT.

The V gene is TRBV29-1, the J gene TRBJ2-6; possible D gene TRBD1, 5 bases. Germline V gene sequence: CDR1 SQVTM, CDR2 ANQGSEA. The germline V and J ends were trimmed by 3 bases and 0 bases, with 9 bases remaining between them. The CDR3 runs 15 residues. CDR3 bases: TGCAGCGTTGATCCCGGACACTCTGGGGCCAACGTCCTGACTTTC. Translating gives CSVDPGHSGANVLTF.

CDR3 sequence reads: CAWRWQGLGYEQYF. In DNA form, the CDR3 reads TGTGCCTGGAGGTGGCAGGGGCTGGGCTACGAGCAGTACTTC. The V gene is TRBV30, the J gene TRBJ2-7; TRBD1 is a possible D gene (6 bases). This CDR3 has 14 residues. The germline CDR1 and CDR2 sequences are GTSNPN and SVGIG (reference sequence). Trimming removed 3 bases from V and 3 bases from J, with 15 bases in between.